This T cell receptor beta chain was profiled in a study of regulatory T cells in long-lasting Graves disease. This clonotype was seen many times. Its specificity is not known. Time point: newly diagnosed GD, antithyroid drugs for less than 3 months. Isolated PBMC RNA provided the starting material for the TCR library. Study-wide findings and caveats: Persistent-disease Graves' patients showed less TCR diversity than new cases. Authors noted too few samples as a limitation.

CDR3 length: 13 residues. The germline V and J ends were trimmed by 3 bases and 7 bases, with 14 bases remaining between them. Germline V CDR1 and CDR2: SGHRS, YFSETQ. Through Arm-PCR of CDR3 regions and iRepertoire HTBI primers, TCR beta libraries were built. TCRdb re-called the multiplex PCR reads with MiXCR, one entry per CDR3 protein. The sample shows roughly 420,000 distinct CDR3 sequences, around 17% of them seen only once. The same sample was also used in a study of T cells in Graves' hyperthyroidism and ophthalmopathy. That source adds: Blood also showed most of the thyroid clonotypes that were expanded above 0.001. Classification by a 13 V-J model distinguished ophthalmopathy from stable hyperthyroidism.

This TCR came from a woman aged 25-40 years with Graves disease. Sequences were derived from peripheral blood mononuclear cells (PBMCs), sampled at new diagnosis, from a patient treated with antithyroid drugs. The genes are TRBV5-1 and TRBJ2-7; D is undetermined. The CDR3 reads CASSSQTLEEQYF. CDR3 in DNA: TGCGCCAGCAGCTCCCAGACCTTGGAGGAGCAGTACTTC.